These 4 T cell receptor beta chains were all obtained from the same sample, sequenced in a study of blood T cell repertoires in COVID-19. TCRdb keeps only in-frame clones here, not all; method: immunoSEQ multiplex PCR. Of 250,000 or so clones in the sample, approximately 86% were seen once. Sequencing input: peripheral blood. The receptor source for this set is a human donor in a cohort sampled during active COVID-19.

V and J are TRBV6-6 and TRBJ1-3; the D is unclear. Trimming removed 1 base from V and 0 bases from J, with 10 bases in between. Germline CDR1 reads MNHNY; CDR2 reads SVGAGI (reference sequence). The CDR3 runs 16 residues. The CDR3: CASSYYRWSSGNTIYF. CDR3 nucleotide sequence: TGTGCCAGCAGTTACTATCGCTGGAGCTCTGGAAACACCATATATTTT.

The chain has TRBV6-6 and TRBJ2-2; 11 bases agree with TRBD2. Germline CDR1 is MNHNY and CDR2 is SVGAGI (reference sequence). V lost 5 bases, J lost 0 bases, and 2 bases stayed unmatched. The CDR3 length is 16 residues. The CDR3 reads CASSSSGGANTGELFF. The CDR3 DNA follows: TGTGCCAGCAGTAGTAGCGGGGGGGCGAACACCGGGGAGCTGTTTTTT.

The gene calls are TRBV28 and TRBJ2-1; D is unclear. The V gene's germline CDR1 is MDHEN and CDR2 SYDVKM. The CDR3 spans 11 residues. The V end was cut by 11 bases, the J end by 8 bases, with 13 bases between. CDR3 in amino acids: CAARSQDEQFF. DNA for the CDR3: TGTGCCGCCCGATCTCAGGATGAGCAGTTCTTC.

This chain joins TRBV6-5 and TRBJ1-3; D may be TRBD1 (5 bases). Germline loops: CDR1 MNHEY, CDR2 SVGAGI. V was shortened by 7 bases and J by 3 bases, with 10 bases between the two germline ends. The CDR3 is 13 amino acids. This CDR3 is CASTFRGGNTIYF. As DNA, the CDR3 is TGTGCCAGCACTTTTAGGGGTGGAAACACCATATATTTT.